These T cell receptor beta chains were read from a single sample in a study of blood T cells in healthy people across ages. TCRdb itself ran the 5' RACE reads through MiXCR, one entry per CDR3 protein. The data contain approximately 1.5 million distinct CDR3 sequences, 30% to 40% of them singletons. The specimen was blood. All receptors derive from a woman under 40 in good health. Both conserved end residues are part of each CDR3. Each record gives: J gene, V gene, clone size, D gene, CDR3 DNA, CDR3 protein. The D gene is left open where the match is weak. Clone size appears in some rows only: once, few, many, or a class for an expanded clone.

>TRBJ2-1|TRBV9|NA|NA
TGTGCCAGCAGCGTGACCGGGACATCATACAATGAGCAGTTCTTC
CASSVTGTSYNEQFF
>TRBJ2-7|TRBV11-3|few|NA
TGTGCCAGCAGCTTAGAGGGTCGGGACGAGCAGTACTTC
CASSLEGRDEQYF
>TRBJ1-2|TRBV11-2|NA|TRBD1
TGTGCCAGCAGCTTGATCGTATCGACAGGGAGTAGTAACTATGGCTACACCTTC
CASSLIVSTGSSNYGYTF
>TRBJ2-7|TRBV27|NA|TRBD2
TGTGCCAGCAGTTCAAGACTAGCGGGAGGTTCCCCCTACGAGCAGTACTTC
CASSSRLAGGSPYEQYF
>TRBJ1-2|TRBV20-1|few|TRBD1
TGCAGTGCCCAGAACAGGGGAGGTGATGGCTACACCTTC
CSAQNRGGDGYTF
>TRBJ2-1|TRBV4-2|many|TRBD2
TGTGCCAGCAGCCCGGGACTAGCCCATGAGCAGTTCTTC
CASSPGLAHEQFF
>TRBJ1-4|TRBV15|NA|NA
TGTGCCACCAGTCGGGACACGGGAGGAAAACTGTTTTTT
CATSRDTGGKLFF
>TRBJ2-1|TRBV20-1|few|TRBD1
TGCAGTGCTTGCTACCGGGACAGGGGTTTATACAATGAGCAGTTCTTC
CSACYRDRGLYNEQFF
>TRBJ2-7|TRBV10-2|NA|NA
TGCGCCAGCAGTGAGTTGAAGGGGATCCCATACGAGCAGTACTTC
CASSELKGIPYEQYF
>TRBJ1-2|TRBV7-9|few|NA
TGTGCCAGCAGCTTAAGGGGGGTAGACAATGGCTACACCTTC
CASSLRGVDNGYTF
>TRBJ1-1|TRBV29-1|NA|NA
TGCAGCGTTGAGAGGGATGTCGACACTGAAGCTTTCTTT
CSVERDVDTEAFF
>TRBJ2-5|TRBV28|NA|TRBD2
TGTGCCAGCAGTTCCCCGACTAGCCTTCGAGAGACCCAGTACTTC
CASSSPTSLRETQYF
>TRBJ1-5|TRBV12-3/TRBV12-4|NA|NA
TGTGCCAGCAGCGCCGGGACACCCAGCAATCAGCCCCAGCATTTT
CASSAGTPSNQPQHF
>TRBJ2-7|TRBV4-1|few|TRBD2
TGCGCCAGCAGCCTCGAGCGGGAGGGTTACGAGCAGTACTTC
CASSLEREGYEQYF
>TRBJ2-1|TRBV9|few|TRBD2
TGTGCCAGCAGCGTATGGTCTGAACGGGGGGTCTCGCAGTTCTTC
CASSVWSERGVSQFF
>TRBJ1-4|TRBV4-1|NA|NA
TGCGCCAGCAGCCTCAGGGGTCGGGGACGTGAAAAACTGTTTTTT
CASSLRGRGREKLFF
>TRBJ1-6|TRBV20-1|NA|NA
TGCAGTGCCCAACTACCTAATTCACCCCTCCACTTT
CSAQLPNSPLHF
>TRBJ1-2|TRBV7-2|many|NA
TGTGCCAGCAGCAGCCGGGGGGTTGGACAGACCCATGGCTACACCTTC
CASSSRGVGQTHGYTF
>TRBJ1-4|TRBV7-4|NA|NA
TGTGCCAGCAGCTTAGTTATGAGGGGTTCCCGTGGGGCTACTAATGAAAAACTGTTTTTT
CASSLVMRGSRGATNEKLFF
>TRBJ2-3|TRBV5-1|few|NA
TGCGCCAGCAGCTTTAGGGGACGGCCAGATACGCAGTATTTT
CASSFRGRPDTQYF
>TRBJ1-2|TRBV9|once|TRBD1
TGTGCCAGCAGCGCAGGACAGGGAAATGGGTATGGCTACACCTTC
CASSAGQGNGYGYTF
>TRBJ2-3|TRBV2|NA|NA
TGTGCCAGCAGAGGATTTCCTTACACAGATACGCAGTATTTT
CASRGFPYTDTQYF
>TRBJ2-7|TRBV7-9|few|TRBD2
TGTGCCAGCAGCTTGGGCGGGAGAGAAAGGGCCGAGCAGTACTTC
CASSLGGRERAEQYF
>TRBJ2-2|TRBV29-1|NA|NA
TGCAGCTGCAGGAACACCGGGGAGCTGTTTTTT
CSCRNTGELFF
>TRBJ2-3|TRBV7-3|NA|NA
TGTGCTAGTAGCTTCGCTAGCTCAGATACGCAGTATTTT
CASSFASSDTQYF
>TRBJ2-3|TRBV27|NA|TRBD2
TGTGCCAGCAGCTCACTTGGACTAGCGGGAGATACGCAGTATTTT
CASSSLGLAGDTQYF
>TRBJ2-1|TRBV12-3/TRBV12-4|NA|TRBD1
TGTGCCAGCAGGGGGGACAGGGGGGGGGAATACAATGAGCAGTTCTTC
CASRGDRGGEYNEQFF
>TRBJ2-7|TRBV29-1|many|TRBD1
TGCAGCGTCCCAGGGACAGGAAACGAGCAGTACTTC
CSVPGTGNEQYF
>TRBJ2-1|TRBV7-6|NA|NA
TGTGCCAGCAGCTTAAGCCGGGACCTTGCCAATGAGCAGTTCTTC
CASSLSRDLANEQFF
>TRBJ1-5|TRBV12-3/TRBV12-4|few|NA
TGTGCCAGCAGTCCTCGAACTACAATCGGGCCCCAGCATTTT
CASSPRTTIGPQHF
>TRBJ1-2|TRBV5-6|NA|NA
TGTGCCAGCAGCTTAAGAGGGGTAGCTAACTATGGCTACACCTTC
CASSLRGVANYGYTF
>TRBJ2-7|TRBV2|NA|NA
TGTGCCAGCAGTCGCGGTGACGGGCAGTACTTC
CASSRGDGQYF
>TRBJ2-5|TRBV5-1|NA|NA
TGCGCCAGCAGCCAAGGGGCGCGGGGACAAGAGACCCAGTACTTC
CASSQGARGQETQYF